This entry describes one TCR beta chain. This clone came up once. Its antigen specificity is not known. No base qualities exist here, and no much larger clone lies one base off it. Collaborating institutions collected whole blood in K2EDTA tubes following their own protocols. Collaborator samples were shipped for TCRbeta analysis as frozen whole blood, isolated PBMCs, or DNA extracted from either sample type. CDR1 and CDR2, per the germline V gene, are MNHNS and SASEGT. Counted from cysteine to phenylalanine, this CDR3 has 15 amino acids. Of the read, only the CDR3 DNA is kept; its 45 bases are in frame from base 1. The junction shows trimming of 3 bases on V and 0 bases on J, and the gene matches do not reach 3 bases of it. The immunoSEQ Assay, a bias-controlled multiplex PCR, was used to amplify TCRbeta CDR3 regions from genomic DNA. Per the original workflow: The number of nucleated cells in each sample was estimated from the amplification of reference gene primers within the assay. Sequence reads were collapsed and filtered to measure the absolute abundance of every unique TCRbeta CDR3 rearrangement. For each sample, productive Simpson clonality was calculated by taking the square root of Simpson's diversity index across productive rearrangements. TCRdb carries this immuneACCESS record with in-frame sequences only. Its versions omit some clonotypes, under half of them owing to an unresolved V gene in the studies checked, with the rest unexplained. Clonal size and the V and J genes are those of that table, whereas D and trimming came from the DNA. A total of some 140,000 clones appear in this sample, around 80% of them only once. Together, the top ten hold roughly 3.5% of the sample.

This specimen comes from a study of blood T cell repertoires in COVID-19 (dated by TCRdb to between 2020 and 2021). Context from the whole study: Samples covering the acute and convalescent phases of COVID-19 were provided by collaborators in the United States, Italy and Spain. Samples came from the ongoing ImmuneRACE study (first 160 participants) plus 1,254 subjects from 6 global collaborators. The repertoires were released in a freely available public database intended as a resource for research on the immune response to SARS-CoV-2. The sample metadata nearly always contained a de-identified subject ID, COVID-19 status, age in years and sex. The material from the prospective study consisted of cDNA or gDNA derived from T cells, B-cell-depleted T cells, or PBMCs. Where HLA class I and class II types were available, the types were taken from metadata supplied by the sample provider, not from assay-based typing. The dataset comprised deeply sampled blood TCRbeta repertoires from subjects exposed to, actively infected with, or recovered from COVID-19.

The study at large found these results: The amount of clinical and demographic metadata varied by source and participant and was provided uncurated.

The chain couples TRBV6-1 to TRBJ2-3; TRBD1 lines up with 7 middle nucleotides. The sequence derives from a man aged 60-69 years with acute or convalescent COVID-19. The sample taken for sequencing was peripheral blood. Read as DNA, the sequence is TGTGCCAGCAGTGACAGGGGACAGAGCACAGATACGCAGTATTTT. Translated, this is CASSDRGQSTDTQYF.